This T cell receptor beta chain emerged from a study of CD8+ T cells in alopecia areata. The authors extracted RNA and reverse transcribed it into cDNA as the sequencing template. Libraries were prepared by immunoSEQ multiplex PCR; TCRdb keeps only in-frame clonotypes and omits some of them. The sample yields some 45,000 clones, roughly 92% seen once. V lost 3 bases to trimming and J lost 5 bases; unmatched junction nucleotides: 6. Per germline, CDR1 SGDLS and CDR2 YYNGEE. The length of the CDR3 is 14 residues. Treatment meaning: oral pan-JAK inhibitor, 5-10 mg twice daily. The source was CD8+ T cells sorted from blood, collected at week 24, from a patient treated with tofacitinib. The genes are TRBV9 and TRBJ2-7; TRBD1 agrees at 9 bases. This clonotype was obtained from a human donor with alopecia areata. Written as DNA, the CDR3 is TGTGCCAGCAGCGCGCCGGACAGGGGAGACGAGCAGTACTTC. It specifies CASSAPDRGDEQYF.